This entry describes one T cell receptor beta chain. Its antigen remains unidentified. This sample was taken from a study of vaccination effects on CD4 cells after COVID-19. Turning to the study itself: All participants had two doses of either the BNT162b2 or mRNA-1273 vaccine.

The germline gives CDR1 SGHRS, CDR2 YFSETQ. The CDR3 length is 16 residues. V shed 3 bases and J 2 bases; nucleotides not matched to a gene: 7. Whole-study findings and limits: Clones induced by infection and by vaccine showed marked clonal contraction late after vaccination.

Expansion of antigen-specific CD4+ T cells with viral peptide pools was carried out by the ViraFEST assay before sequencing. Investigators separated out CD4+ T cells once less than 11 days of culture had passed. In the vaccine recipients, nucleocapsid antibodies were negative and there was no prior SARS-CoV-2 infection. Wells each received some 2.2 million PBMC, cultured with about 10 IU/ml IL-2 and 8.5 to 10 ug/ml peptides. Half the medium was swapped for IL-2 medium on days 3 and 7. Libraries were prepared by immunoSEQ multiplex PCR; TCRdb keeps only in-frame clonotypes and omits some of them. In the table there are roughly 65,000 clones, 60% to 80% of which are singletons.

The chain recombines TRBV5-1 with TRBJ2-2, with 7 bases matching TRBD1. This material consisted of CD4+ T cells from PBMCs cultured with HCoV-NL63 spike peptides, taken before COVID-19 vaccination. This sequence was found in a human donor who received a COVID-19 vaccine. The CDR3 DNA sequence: TGCGCCAGCAGCTGGACCGGGACAGCAAACACCGGGGAGCTGTTTTTT. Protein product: CASSWTGTANTGELFF.